Below, 20 T cell receptor beta chains from the same sample are listed, as sequenced in a study of chemoradiotherapy in HPV16-positive cancers. This table comes from immunoSEQ multiplex PCR, and its TCRdb copy is limited to in-frame clones, with some not included. The sample has roughly 1,900 clones; more than 80% are singletons. Sequencing used tumor tissue, obtained from a patient who underwent chemoradiotherapy. Receptor source: a human donor with HPV-associated anogenital cancer.

The chain joins TRBV4-3 to TRBJ2-6; D gene unclear. Germline-derived CDR1 and CDR2 are LGHNA and YSLEER. Trimming removed 0 bases at V and 0 bases at J, with 6 bases between. The CDR3 loop spans 16 amino acids. In DNA form, the CDR3 reads TGCGCCAGCAGCCAAGACGGCAGCTCTGGGGCCAACGTCCTGACTTTC. Translating gives CASSQDGSSGANVLTF.

The genes are TRBV7-2 and TRBJ1-4; TRBD1 matches 7 bases. The V gene's germline CDR1 is SGHTA and CDR2 FQGNSA. The junction had 6 bases not matched to a gene; V was cut back by 5 bases and J by 3 bases. This CDR3 is 15 amino acids long. CDR3 sequence (DNA): TGTGCCAGCAGCGTTGTGGACAGGCCTAATGAAAAACTGTTTTTT. As protein: CASSVVDRPNEKLFF.

This clone was seen only once. The chain carries TRBV5-1 and TRBJ2-5; 8 bases are a match to TRBD2. This CDR3 spans 15 amino acids. Trimming cost V 1 base and J 5 bases; bases outside gene matches: 7. From germline, CDR1 is SGHRS and CDR2 YFSETQ. DNA for the CDR3: TGCGCCAGCAGCTTGACTAGCGGCCGGGGGGAGACCCAGTACTTC. Translated: CASSLTSGRGETQYF.

The rearrangement links TRBV1 to TRBJ1-1; the DNA was not compared with TRBD1, the D call given in the table. TRBV1 is deemed a pseudogene. CDR3 size: 14 residues. CDR3 loop: CTSSKGQGATEAFF. The CDR3 DNA is TGCACCAGCAGCAAGGGACAGGGGGCTACTGAAGCTTTCTTT.

In this sample, this clone is large. The V gene is TRBV18, the J gene TRBJ2-7, with a possible D match to TRBD2 (6 bases). CDR1 KGHSH and CDR2 LQKENI come from the germline V gene. V lost 3 bases and J 2 bases, leaving 11 bases between the germline ends. This CDR3 is built from 14 residues. The CDR3, as DNA: TGTGCCAGCTCACCGGGACTTTCCCCCTACGAGCAGTACTTC. This encodes CASSPGLSPYEQYF.

The chain employs TRBV19 and TRBJ2-1; 7 bases line up with TRBD2. V trimming: 7 bases; J trimming: 0 bases; junction bases outside the gene matches: 9. This CDR3 is 16 amino acids long. Germline V gene data show CDR1 as LNHDA and CDR2 as SQIVND (reference sequence). The CDR3 here is CASTPWAGDSYNEQFF. The CDR3 bases are TGTGCCAGTACCCCATGGGCGGGAGACTCCTACAATGAGCAGTTCTTC.

This clone was seen only a few times. The rearrangement joins TRBV20-1 to TRBJ1-1; possibly TRBD1 for D (5 bases). Germline loops: CDR1 DFQATT, CDR2 SNEGSKA (reference sequence). The CDR3 is 11 residues long. Trimming removed 5 bases from V and 5 bases from J, with 9 bases in between. The CDR3 DNA reads as TGCAGTGCTCCTCAGGGAACTGAAGCTTTCTTT. Amino acid sequence: CSAPQGTEAFF.

The chain joins TRBV11-2 to TRBJ2-5, with 7 bases identical to TRBD2. V gave up 2 bases and J gave up 5 bases; unmatched junction bases: 11. Germline lookup yields CDR1 SGHAT and CDR2 FQNNGV. This CDR3 has 16 residues. Here the CDR3 reads CASSLRASGRTETQYF. The DNA of the CDR3 is TGTGCCAGCAGCTTAAGGGCTAGCGGCAGGACGGAGACCCAGTACTTC.

The chain has TRBV19 and TRBJ2-7, with 13 nucleotides matching TRBD2. Germline V gives CDR1 LNHDA, CDR2 SQIVND (reference sequence). This CDR3 is 17 amino acids long. J lost 0 bases, V lost 10 bases, and 12 bases had no gene match. The CDR3 DNA sequence: TGTGCCAAAAACCCCGGGACTAGCGGGAATTACTCCTACGAGCAGTACTTC. Protein sequence: CAKNPGTSGNYSYEQYF.

V usage is TRBV10-3 and J usage is TRBJ1-2; TRBD1 is a possible D gene (5 bases). Germline loops: CDR1 ENHRY, CDR2 SYGVKD. CDR3 length: 16 amino acids. Trimming left V 7 bases short and J 2 bases short, with 20 bases between. In nucleotides, the CDR3 is TGTGCCATCACCGGAACTCACACCGGGGACAACTATGGCTACACCTTC. The encoded protein is CAITGTHTGDNYGYTF.

This sequence joins TRBV4-2 and TRBJ1-2, with 7 positions matching TRBD1. Germline CDR1 and CDR2: LGHNA and YNFKEQ. The ends lost 3 bases at V and 6 bases at J; junction bases unmatched: 10. CDR3 size: 15 residues. As DNA, the CDR3 is TGTGCCAGCAGCCACGACCGGGACAGAGGCGATGGCTACACCTTC. Translated: CASSHDRDRGDGYTF.

This clone was picked up one time. The chain carries TRBV7-8 and TRBJ2-5, with D maybe TRBD2 (5 bases). CDR1 is SGHVS and CDR2 is FQNEAQ in the germline V gene. V dropped 5 bases and J dropped 5 bases, with 15 bases sitting between them. This CDR3 is 14 amino acids long. This CDR3 reads CASSTPGKVETQYF. CDR3 bases: TGTGCCAGCAGCACCCCGGGGAAGGTTGAGACCCAGTACTTC.

The chain is built from TRBV5-1 and TRBJ2-3; tentative D call: TRBD2 (6 bases). The germline gives CDR1 SGHRS, CDR2 YFSETQ. The CDR3 sequence is 15 residues long. The V end was cut by 1 base, the J end by 0 bases, with 9 bases between. The DNA of the CDR3 is TGCGCCAGCAGCTTGTGGGGGGATAGCACAGATACGCAGTATTTT. It yields the protein CASSLWGDSTDTQYF.

The rearrangement uses TRBV19 and TRBJ2-7; TRBD2 matches at 10 bases. The CDR3 runs to 17 residues. The germline V gene encodes CDR1 LNHDA and CDR2 SQIVND (reference sequence). V trimming: 6 bases; J trimming: 2 bases; junction bases outside the gene matches: 13. CDR3 in DNA: TGTGCCAGTAGCAGAAAAATTGGACTAGCGGTACCCTACGAGCAGTACTTC. Its protein is CASSRKIGLAVPYEQYF.

This rearrangement joins TRBV7-9 to TRBJ2-3, with D possibly matching TRBD1 (6 bases). The V gene lost 0 bases and the J gene lost 3 bases, with 22 bases spanning the gap. This CDR3 spans 19 amino acids. Germline V gene sequence: CDR1 SEHNR, CDR2 FQNEAQ (reference sequence). The CDR3 DNA sequence: TGTGCCAGCAGCTTAGCGAAAGGCCCCAGGGGATTGGGGACAGATACGCAGTATTTT. Translated, it gives CASSLAKGPRGLGTDTQYF.

The rearrangement links TRBV5-5 to TRBJ1-1; D is unresolved. V was pared by 3 bases and J by 1 base, with 7 bases between. Germline V gene lookup returns CDR1 SGHKS and CDR2 YYEKEE (reference sequence). The CDR3 consists of 13 residues. In DNA, the CDR3 is TGTGCCAGCAGCTACGGGGAGAACACTGAAGCTTTCTTT. This sequence encodes CASSYGENTEAFF. Full variable domain (remainder filled in from reference TRBV5-5 and TRBJ1-1): DAGVTQSPTHLIKTRGQQVTLRCSPISGHKSVSWYQQVLGQGPQFIFQYYEKEERGRGNFPDRFSARQFPNYSSELNVNALLLGDSALYLCASSYGENTEAFFGQGTRLTVV.

CDR3 nucleotides: TGTGCCAGCAGCGCCGGGACAGGGAGTAATTCACCCCTCCACTTT. Translation gives CASSAGTGSNSPLHF. The genes are TRBV5-6 and TRBJ1-6, with 9 nucleotides matching TRBD1. The CDR3 runs 15 residues. Germline V CDR1 and CDR2: SGHDT, YYEEEE. V trimming: 4 bases; J trimming: 6 bases; junction bases outside the gene matches: 5.

The chain links TRBV28 to TRBJ2-1; 8 bases align to TRBD1. Trimming removed 5 bases from V and 3 bases from J; junction bases left unmatched: 6. This CDR3 has 15 amino acids. CDR1 is MDHEN, CDR2 SYDVKM, per germline. CDR3 region: CASSASGQGYNEQFF. DNA of the CDR3: TGTGCCAGCAGTGCTAGTGGACAGGGCTACAATGAGCAGTTCTTC.

The DNA for the CDR3 is TGTGCCAGCAGCTTAGCGGCCCAGCCAGGAGATACGCAGTATTTT. This sequence encodes CASSLAAQPGDTQYF. The chain joins TRBV7-8 to TRBJ2-3; D gene ambiguous. The CDR3 loop spans 15 amino acids. Trimming shortened V by 0 bases and J by 5 bases, and 12 bases separated the two germline ends. Germline V CDR1 and CDR2: SGHVS, FQNEAQ.

The chain is built from TRBV6-1 and TRBJ2-1, with D tentatively TRBD2 (5 bases). The length of the CDR3 is 15 residues. V was cut by 7 bases and J by 0 bases, with 13 bases left in between. Germline CDR1 and CDR2: MNHNS and SASEGT. In DNA, the CDR3 is TGTGCCAGCATTCCGGGGATAGGCTCCTACAATGAGCAGTTCTTC. It encodes CASIPGIGSYNEQFF.